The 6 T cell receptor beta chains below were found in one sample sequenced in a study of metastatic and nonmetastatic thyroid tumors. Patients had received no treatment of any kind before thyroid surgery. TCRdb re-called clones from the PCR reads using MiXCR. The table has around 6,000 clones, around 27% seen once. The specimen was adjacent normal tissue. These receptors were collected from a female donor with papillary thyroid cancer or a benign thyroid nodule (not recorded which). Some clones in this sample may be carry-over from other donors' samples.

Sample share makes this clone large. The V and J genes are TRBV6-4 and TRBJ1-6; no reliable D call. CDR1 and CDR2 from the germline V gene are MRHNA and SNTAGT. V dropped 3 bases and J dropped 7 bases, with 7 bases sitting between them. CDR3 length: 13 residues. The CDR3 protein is CASSEEGNSPLHF. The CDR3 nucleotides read TGTGCCAGCAGTGAAGAAGGAAATTCACCCCTCCACTTT.

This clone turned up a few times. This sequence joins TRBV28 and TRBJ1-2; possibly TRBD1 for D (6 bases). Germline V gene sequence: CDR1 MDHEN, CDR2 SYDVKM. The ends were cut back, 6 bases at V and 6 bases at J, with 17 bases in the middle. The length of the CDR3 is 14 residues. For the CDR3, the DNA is TGTGCCAGCAGAGGCGGGGGCGCAGACCATGGCTACACCTTC. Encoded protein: CASRGGGADHGYTF.

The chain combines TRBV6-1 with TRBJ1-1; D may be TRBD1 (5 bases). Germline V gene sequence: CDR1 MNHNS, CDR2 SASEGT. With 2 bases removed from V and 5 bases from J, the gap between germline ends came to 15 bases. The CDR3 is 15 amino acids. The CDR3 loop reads CASSEWYSGWTEAFF. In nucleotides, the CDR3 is TGTGCCAGCAGTGAATGGTACTCAGGGTGGACTGAAGCTTTCTTT.

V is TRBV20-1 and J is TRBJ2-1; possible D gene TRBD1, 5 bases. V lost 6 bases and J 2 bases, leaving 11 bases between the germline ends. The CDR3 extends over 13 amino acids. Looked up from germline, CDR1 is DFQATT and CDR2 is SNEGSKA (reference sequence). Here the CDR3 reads CSAKQGPYNEQFF. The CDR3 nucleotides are TGCAGTGCGAAGCAGGGCCCCTACAATGAGCAGTTCTTC.

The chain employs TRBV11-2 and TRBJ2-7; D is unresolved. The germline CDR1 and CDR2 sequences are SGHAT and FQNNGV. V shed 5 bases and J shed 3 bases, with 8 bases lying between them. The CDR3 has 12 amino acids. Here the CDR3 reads CASSPPGYEQYF. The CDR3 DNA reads TGTGCCAGCAGCCCGCCCGGCTACGAGCAGTACTTC.

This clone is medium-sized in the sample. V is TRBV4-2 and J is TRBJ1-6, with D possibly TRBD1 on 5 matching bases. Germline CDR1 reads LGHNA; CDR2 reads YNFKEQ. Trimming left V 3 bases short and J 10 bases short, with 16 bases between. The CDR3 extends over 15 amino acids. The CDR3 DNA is TGTGCCAGCAGCCATAGGCAGGGAGGAGAATCACCCCTCCACTTT. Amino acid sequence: CASSHRQGGESPLHF.